This T cell receptor (beta chain) stems from a study of T cell repertoires in cytomegalovirus infection. Study results and limitations: The ex vivo response was dominated by HLA-C-restricted CMV-specific TCR beta clonotypes.

This clonotype was detected only a few times. Its antigen is not known. TCRdb analysed the reads with MiXCR anew, one entry per CDR3 protein. The sample includes tens of thousands of distinct CDR3 sequences, roughly 25% of them seen just once. The clonotype originates from a human donor in good health (CMV status not recorded). Some clones in this sample may be carry-over from other donors' samples. Sequencing used CD8+ T cells from cultured PBMCs, obtained from culture after CMV antigen stimulation.

The CDR3: CASSQEGLAGFYEQYF. The CDR3 region has the DNA TGTGCCAGCAGCCAAGAGGGGCTAGCGGGGTTCTACGAGCAGTACTTC. J is TRBJ2-7 and V is TRBV4-2; 9 bases are a match to TRBD2. The junction had 6 bases not matched to a gene; V was cut back by 0 bases and J by 3 bases. Germline loops: CDR1 LGHNA, CDR2 YNFKEQ. This CDR3 has 16 amino acids.